Sequencing of this T cell receptor beta chain was carried out in a study of cytomegalovirus exposure and HLA in healthy donors. Study-wide findings and caveats: Another analysis was done later, and it associated roughly 15,000 TCR beta sequences with HLA alleles at 0.05 false discovery rate. It was reported that TCR beta sequences correctly inferred the HLA-A and HLA-B alleles for most subjects.

PCR was performed using 60 Vbeta and 13 Jbeta primers. This table comes from immunoSEQ multiplex PCR, and its TCRdb copy is limited to in-frame clones, with some not included. Here the sample spans around 120,000 clones, approximately 85% being singletons. This CDR3 is built from 14 residues. Germline V gene sequence: CDR1 SGHTA, CDR2 FQGNSA. Trimming took 2 bases from V and 5 from J, leaving 13 bases between them. This clone was counted only a few times. No antigen is known for it. The clonotype comes from a male donor in good health and CMV-seropositive. The sequenced sample was PBMCs. J is TRBJ2-7 and V is TRBV7-2; tentatively, D is TRBD2 (5 bases). CDR3 amino acids: CASSLLPGIDEQYF. CDR3 bases: TGTGCCAGCAGCTTATTGCCGGGAATCGACGAGCAGTACTTC.